The T cell receptor beta chain described here comes from a study of cytomegalovirus exposure and HLA in healthy donors. V lost 3 bases, J lost 5 bases, and 7 bases stayed unmatched. CDR1 is SGHRS and CDR2 is YFSETQ in the germline V gene. There are 14 residues in the CDR3. Here immunoSEQ multiplex PCR was the method, and the copy in TCRdb shows in-frame clones only, minus some. The sample carries roughly 150,000 clones, around 84% recorded once. The receptor was derived from a man between 18 and 29 years old in good health and CMV-seropositive. Sequencing input: PBMCs. J is TRBJ2-7 and V is TRBV5-1; 8 nucleotides align to TRBD1. This CDR3 is CASSSHRGTHEQYF. The CDR3 DNA follows: TGCGCCAGCAGCTCCCACAGGGGGACCCACGAGCAGTACTTC. Full variable domain (outside the CDR3, taken from reference TRBV5-1 and TRBJ2-7): KAGVTQTPRYLIKTRGQQVTLSCSPISGHRSVSWYQQTPGQGLQFLFEYFSETQRNKGNFPGRFSGRQFSNSRSEMNVSTLELGDSALYLCASSSHRGTHEQYFGPGTRLTVT.